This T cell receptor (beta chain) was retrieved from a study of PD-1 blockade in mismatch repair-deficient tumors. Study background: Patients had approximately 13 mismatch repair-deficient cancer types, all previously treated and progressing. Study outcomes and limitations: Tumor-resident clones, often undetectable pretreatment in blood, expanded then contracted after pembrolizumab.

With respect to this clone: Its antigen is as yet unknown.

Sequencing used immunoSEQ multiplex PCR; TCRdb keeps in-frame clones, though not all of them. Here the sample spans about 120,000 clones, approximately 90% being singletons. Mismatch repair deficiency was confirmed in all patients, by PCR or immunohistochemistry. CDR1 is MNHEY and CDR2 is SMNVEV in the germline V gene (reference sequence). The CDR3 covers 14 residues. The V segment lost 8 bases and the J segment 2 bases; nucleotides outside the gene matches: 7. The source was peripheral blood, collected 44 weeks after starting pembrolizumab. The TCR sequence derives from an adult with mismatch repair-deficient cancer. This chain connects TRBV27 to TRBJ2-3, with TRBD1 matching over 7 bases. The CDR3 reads CASHRDSYTDTQYF. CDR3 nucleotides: TGTGCCAGCCACCGGGACAGCTACACAGATACGCAGTATTTT.